These T cell receptor beta chains were read from a single sample in a study of shared clonotypes between healthy human individuals. The repertoire was sequenced with immunoSEQ multiplex PCR; TCRdb's copy has only in-frame clones and lacks some. Altogether about 2.1 million clones are present, more than 85% being singletons, with the ten largest covering about 1.5%. The sequencing input was naive CD8+ T cells from PBMCs. Receptors were obtained from a man aged 18 to 35 in good health. Some clones in this sample may be carry-over from other donors' samples. The CDR3 runs from the conserved cysteine through the conserved F or W. A D gene is named only where the DNA matches it firmly. Clone size is stated in some rows and not others, as once, few, many or a class when expanded.

d_call,clone_size,j_call,v_call,cdr3_nt,cdr3_aa
.,.,TRBJ2-5,TRBV7-2,TGTGCCAGCAGCTTGGGTACAGGGTTTGAGACCCAGTACTTC,CASSLGTGFETQYF
TRBD2,.,TRBJ2-7,TRBV13,TGTGCCAGCAGAGGGCCGGGACTAGCGGGCTACGAGCAGTACTTC,CASRGPGLAGYEQYF
.,.,TRBJ2-2,TRBV12-5,TGTGCTAGTGGTTTTGGTCCCACCGGGGAGCTGTTTTTT,CASGFGPTGELFF
TRBD2,.,TRBJ2-1,TRBV27,TGTGCCAGCAGTTTACTCGGGCTAGCGGGAACGTCGGGCAATGAGCAGTTCTTC,CASSLLGLAGTSGNEQFF
TRBD2,.,TRBJ2-1,TRBV9,TGTGCCAGCAGCGACGGGACTAGCGGGAGAAAGAATGAGCAGTTCTTC,CASSDGTSGRKNEQFF
.,.,TRBJ1-1,TRBV15,TGTGCCACCAGCAGCGGGTGGGGCACTGAAGCTTTCTTT,CATSSGWGTEAFF
.,.,TRBJ2-1,TRBV27,TGTGCCAGCAGTTTACAGGGGGGTAGGAATGAGCAGTTCTTC,CASSLQGGRNEQFF
.,.,TRBJ2-3,TRBV5-4,TGTGCCAGCAGCTTGGTGACAGATACGCAGTATTTT,CASSLVTDTQYF
.,.,TRBJ2-7,TRBV6-5,TGTGCCAGCAGTTACTCAGGGGGTACTCTTTGGGAGCAGTACTTC,CASSYSGGTLWEQYF
.,.,TRBJ2-1,TRBV27,TGTGCCAGCAGTTTATATGGGGGAGATGAGCAGTTCTTC,CASSLYGGDEQFF
.,.,TRBJ2-1,TRBV29-1,TGCAGCGTTGAAGATGAGGCGGCAGAATTATACAATGAGCAGTTCTTC,CSVEDEAAELYNEQFF
TRBD2,.,TRBJ2-1,TRBV29-1,TGCAGCGTTGAAGACACTAGCGGGAGGGCCGGTGAGCAGTTCTTC,CSVEDTSGRAGEQFF
TRBD2,.,TRBJ2-1,TRBV30,TGTGCCTGGAGTCTACTAGCGGGAGGGTTCGATGAGCAGTTCTTC,CAWSLLAGGFDEQFF
TRBD2,.,TRBJ2-1,TRBV18,TGTGCCAGCTCCCGGGGGACTAGCGGGGATACCTACAATGAGCAGTTCTTC,CASSRGTSGDTYNEQFF
TRBD2,.,TRBJ2-7,TRBV19,TGTGCCAGTAGTATCTTCGGCGGGAGGCCATACGAGCAGTACTTC,CASSIFGGRPYEQYF
.,.,TRBJ2-7,TRBV6-5,TGTGCCAGCAGACCCACCGACACATACTACGAGCAGTACTTC,CASRPTDTYYEQYF
TRBD2,.,TRBJ2-3,TRBV6-5,TGTGCCAGCATCCTAGCGGGAGACCCAGATACGCAGTATTTT,CASILAGDPDTQYF
.,once,TRBJ1-4,TRBV7-9,TGTGCCAGCAGCTCCAGGACCGGGGATGAAAAACTGTTTTTT,CASSSRTGDEKLFF
.,once,TRBJ1-1,TRBV7-8,TGTGCCAGCAGCTTACTTGTCGGTTTTATGAACACTGAAGCTTTCTTT,CASSLLVGFMNTEAFF
TRBD2,once,TRBJ2-7,TRBV5-1,TGCGCCAGCAGCCCACAGGCGATAGCGGGGCTCCAGTACGAGCAGTACTTC,CASSPQAIAGLQYEQYF
.,.,TRBJ1-2,TRBV11-2,TGTGCCAGCAGCTTAGGTGAAGTTTGGGGCTACACCTTC,CASSLGEVWGYTF
TRBD2,.,TRBJ2-7,TRBV6-5,TGTGCCAGCAGCCCCGGACTAGCATCGGGCGAGCAGTACTTC,CASSPGLASGEQYF
.,.,TRBJ1-1,TRBV5-6,TGTGCCAGCAGCTTGGAGTTAACCACTGAAGCTTTCTTT,CASSLELTTEAFF
.,.,TRBJ2-7,TRBV6-1,TGTGCCAGCATCGCGTCAACGGGCGGTGACGAGCAGTACTTC,CASIASTGGDEQYF
.,.,TRBJ2-7,TRBV10-1,TGCGCCAGCAGTGTTTCCCTATGGCAGTACTTC,CASSVSLWQYF
TRBD2,.,TRBJ2-7,TRBV18,TGTGCCAGCTCTCAGACTAGCGGGAAGGGCTCCTACGAGCAGTACTTC,CASSQTSGKGSYEQYF
.,.,TRBJ2-4,TRBV19,TGTGCCAGTAGTATTTGGGGTACCTTAGCCAAAAACATTCAGTACTTC,CASSIWGTLAKNIQYF
.,once,TRBJ2-5,TRBV5-6,TGTGCCAGCAGCTCGGCGGTAGACTCCCTCGGGACCCAGTACTTC,CASSSAVDSLGTQYF
.,.,TRBJ2-3,TRBV6-1,TGTGCCAGCAGTGCAAGGACTAGCACAGATACGCAGTATTTT,CASSARTSTDTQYF
.,.,TRBJ2-7,TRBV25-1,TGTGCCAGCAGTGCCAGGGGCCTGTACGAGCAGTACTTC,CASSARGLYEQYF
.,.,TRBJ2-7,TRBV7-9,TGTGCCAGCAGCTCAGCCTACTACGAGCAGTACTTC,CASSSAYYEQYF
TRBD1,.,TRBJ2-7,TRBV7-9,TGTGCCAGCAGCCATTCATCAGGGACAGGGGGCGGATACGAGCAGTACTTC,CASSHSSGTGGGYEQYF
.,.,TRBJ2-7,TRBV27,TGTGCCAGCAGCCCCGGGGCGCGGTACGAGCAGTACTTC,CASSPGARYEQYF
.,.,TRBJ2-5,TRBV14,TGTGCCAGCAGCCAAACTAGACCTGAGACCCAGTACTTC,CASSQTRPETQYF
.,.,TRBJ2-2,TRBV4-1,TGCGCCAGCAGCCAAGATCTATCGGGTGACCCTTTGGGCGGGGAGCTGTTTTTT,CASSQDLSGDPLGGELFF
.,.,TRBJ2-5,TRBV27,TGTGCCAGCAGTCCGCGGACGGGATTGTACCAAGAGACCCAGTACTTC,CASSPRTGLYQETQYF
.,.,TRBJ2-1,TRBV27,TGTGCCAGCCGACTAGCAGGGGCGGGTGGCAATGAGCAGTTCTTC,CASRLAGAGGNEQFF
TRBD1,.,TRBJ2-1,TRBV4-3,TGCGCCAGCAGCCAAGAACGACAGGGATTTAACTCCTACAATGAGCAGTTCTTC,CASSQERQGFNSYNEQFF
TRBD1,.,TRBJ1-2,TRBV19,TGTGCCAGTAGTATAGGACAGGGGCCCTATGGCTACACCTTC,CASSIGQGPYGYTF
.,.,TRBJ2-4,TRBV7-8,TGTGCCAGCAGCTTAGATTTTGGGACACAACTTTACAAAAACATTCAGTACTTC,CASSLDFGTQLYKNIQYF
TRBD1,.,TRBJ1-2,TRBV7-8,TGTGCCAGCAGCTTAGTAGGGGTTGGGGACAGGGGCTATGGCTACACCTTC,CASSLVGVGDRGYGYTF
.,.,TRBJ2-7,TRBV27,TGTGCCAGCAGTTTATCAATCGCGGGCGGCTACGAGCAGTACTTC,CASSLSIAGGYEQYF